This passage covers 18 T cell receptor beta chains from one sample sequenced in a study of blood T cell repertoires in COVID-19. TCRdb's table, derived via immunoSEQ multiplex PCR, lists solely in-frame clones and lacks some. The sample carries under 250,000 clones, around nine tenths recorded once. Sample: PBMCs or T cells enriched from blood (not recorded which). All receptors come from a woman between 40 and 55 years old who had been exposed to COVID-19.

This chain joins TRBV14 and TRBJ1-2; D unclear. CDR1 is SGHDN and CDR2 is FVKESK in the germline V gene. This CDR3 contains 15 residues. V gave up 3 bases and J gave up 0 bases, with 11 bases separating them. This CDR3 reads CASSQQATANYGYTF. The CDR3 DNA follows: TGTGCCAGCAGCCAGCAAGCTACAGCTAACTATGGCTACACCTTC.

The chain employs TRBV7-2 and TRBJ2-7; tentatively, D is TRBD1 (5 bases). Between the trimmed V and J ends, which lost 4 bases and 4 bases, there was a span of 11 bases. There are 13 residues in the CDR3. In germline, CDR1 is SGHTA, CDR2 FQGNSA. The DNA of the CDR3 is TGTGCCAGCAGCTCCAGGGTTAAGTACGAGCAGTACTTC. Its translation is CASSSRVKYEQYF.

V gene TRBV27 combines with J gene TRBJ1-2; maybe TRBD1 (5 bases). CDR3 length: 13 amino acids. Trimming took off 3 bases at V and 4 bases at J, with 9 bases between the two ends. Germline CDR1 is MNHEY and CDR2 is SMNVEV (reference sequence). This chain's CDR3 is CASSLGQFYGYTF. The CDR3 DNA follows: TGTGCCAGCAGTTTGGGGCAGTTCTATGGCTACACCTTC.

The chain couples TRBV29-1 to TRBJ1-2; perhaps TRBD1 as D (6 bases). This CDR3 is 15 amino acids long. CDR1 is SQVTM, CDR2 ANQGSEA, per germline. Trimming took off 6 bases at V and 5 bases at J, with 22 bases between the two ends. The CDR3 DNA sequence: TGCAGCGTGCTTAAGTCGAACAGGGTCATGTATGGCTACACCTTC. Translating gives CSVLKSNRVMYGYTF.

The V and J genes are TRBV24-1 and TRBJ1-1; D is perhaps TRBD1 (6 bases). Trimming stripped 3 bases from V and 0 bases from J, with 10 bases between. There are 15 residues in the CDR3. Germline values: CDR1 KGHDR, CDR2 SFDVKD. The CDR3 DNA sequence: TGTGCCACCAGTGATGCCAGGGGTATGAACACTGAAGCTTTCTTT. It is translated as CATSDARGMNTEAFF.

In its sample, this clone was seen once. The chain uses TRBV10-3 and TRBJ1-5, with 7 nucleotides matching TRBD1. Trimming removed 5 bases from V and 5 bases from J; junction bases left unmatched: 3. Germline lookup yields CDR1 ENHRY and CDR2 SYGVKD. The CDR3 spans 13 residues. CDR3 in DNA: TGTGCCATCAGTACAGGGGTGGATCAGCCCCAGCATTTT. Its protein product is CAISTGVDQPQHF.

The chain has TRBV4-1 and TRBJ2-2; 9 bases line up with TRBD1. Germline V gene sequence: CDR1 MGHRA, CDR2 YSYEKL. V lost 1 base and J lost 9; bases outside the gene matches: 12. The CDR3 runs to 17 residues. This chain's CDR3 is CASSQARDRDISRELFF. DNA of the CDR3: TGCGCCAGCAGCCAAGCCCGGGACAGGGACATCAGCAGGGAGCTGTTTTTT.

This clone was observed a single time. The chain is built from TRBV23-1 and TRBJ1-4; 9 bases align to TRBD1. TRBV23-1 qualifies as an ORF whose function is uncertain. The CDR3 sequence is 17 residues long. The V segment lost 6 bases and the J segment 7 bases; nucleotides outside the gene matches: 15. CDR3 DNA sequence: TGCGCCAGCAGCGGGGACAGGGAGGTCGAGGGCGGTGAAAAACTGTTTTTT. Translating gives CASSGDREVEGGEKLFF.

This chain joins TRBV27 and TRBJ2-2, with unresolved D. V was shortened by 5 bases and J by 8 bases, with 15 bases between the two germline ends. Germline-derived CDR1 and CDR2 are MNHEY and SMNVEV (reference sequence). The CDR3 length is 14 residues. The CDR3 loop is CASSPNWSTGELFF. CDR3 DNA sequence: TGTGCCAGCAGTCCTAATTGGAGCACTGGGGAGCTGTTTTTT.

J is TRBJ1-5 and V is TRBV24-1; 9 nucleotides align to TRBD1. The CDR3 length is 16 residues. V lost 2 bases, J lost 9 bases, and 10 bases stayed unmatched. Germline V gives CDR1 KGHDR, CDR2 SFDVKD. DNA for the CDR3: TGTGCCACCAGTGATTCCGGGACAGGGACCCTTCGGCCCCAGCATTTT. Translating gives CATSDSGTGTLRPQHF.

This chain connects TRBV9 to TRBJ1-1; the D is unclear. Trimming left V 0 bases short and J 1 base short, with 7 bases between. CDR1 is SGDLS and CDR2 is YYNGEE in the germline V gene. The CDR3 runs to 14 residues. The CDR3 reads CASSVASENTEAFF. CDR3 bases: TGTGCCAGCAGCGTAGCTTCAGAGAACACTGAAGCTTTCTTT.

V is TRBV24-1 and J is TRBJ2-5, with 10 bases that match TRBD1. CDR1 is KGHDR, CDR2 SFDVKD, per germline. The CDR3 contains 15 residues. Trimming at V came to 7 bases and at J to 4 bases, leaving 8 bases not matched to a gene. CDR3 sequence (DNA): TGTGCCACCAGCAACCGCGGACAGGGGGTAGAGACCCAGTACTTC. Its protein product is CATSNRGQGVETQYF.

This chain connects TRBV9 to TRBJ1-2; TRBD1 matches at 9 bases. The CDR3 has 17 residues. The germline V gene encodes CDR1 SGDLS and CDR2 YYNGEE. Trimming removed 3 bases from V and 4 bases from J; junction bases left unmatched: 13. As DNA, the CDR3 is TGTGCCAGCAGCGCCGATTCCGGGACAGGGTGGGGCTATGGCTACACCTTC. Protein: CASSADSGTGWGYGYTF.

This chain connects TRBV10-3 to TRBJ1-1, with TRBD1 identical over 8 bases. V gave up 8 bases and J gave up 1 base; unmatched junction bases: 15. CDR3 length: 17 residues. Per germline, CDR1 ENHRY and CDR2 SYGVKD. DNA for the CDR3: TGTGCCATCCAGGGGAACCAGGGGGCAACCCCGAACACTGAAGCTTTCTTT. It specifies CAIQGNQGATPNTEAFF.

The rearrangement uses TRBV25-1 and TRBJ1-2, with 8 bases lining up with TRBD1. Per the germline V gene, CDR1 is MGHDK and CDR2 is SYGVNS. This CDR3 is 13 amino acids long. The junction had 10 bases not matched to a gene; V was cut back by 8 bases and J by 8 bases. DNA for the CDR3: TGTGCCAGCTGCGCAGGGGGCGAGGGGGGCTACACCTTC. This translates into CASCAGGEGGYTF.

The gene calls are TRBV7-3 and TRBJ2-3; the D is unclear. CDR1 is SGHTA and CDR2 is FQGTGA in the germline V gene. The V and J ends lost 5 bases and 7 bases respectively, with 10 bases between them. This CDR3 has 12 residues. CDR3 in amino acids: CASSLPTYTQYF. Written as DNA, the CDR3 is TGTGCCAGCAGCCTCCCCACTTATACGCAGTATTTT.

V gene TRBV5-5 combines with J gene TRBJ1-1; D unresolved. Germline CDR1 and CDR2: SGHKS and YYEKEE (reference sequence). Trimming removed 4 bases from V and 1 base from J, with 20 bases in between. The CDR3 has 17 residues. In DNA form, the CDR3 reads TGTGCCAGCAGCCCGGATTGGATCCCTGGGAGGAACACTGAAGCTTTCTTT. Translated, it gives CASSPDWIPGRNTEAFF.

This clone was picked up one time. This chain connects TRBV6-2 or TRBV6-3 to TRBJ1-5; D possibly corresponds to TRBD1 (5 bases). Trimming took 6 bases from V and 6 from J, leaving 9 bases between them. In germline, CDR1 is MNHEY, CDR2 SVGEGT. The CDR3 runs to 12 residues. In nucleotides, the CDR3 is TGTGCCAGCAGCCAAGACAGTCAGCCCCAGCATTTT. Encoded protein: CASSQDSQPQHF.